This TCR beta chain was sequenced in a study of T cell responses to AZD1222 COVID-19 vaccine. This table comes from immunoSEQ multiplex PCR, and its TCRdb copy is limited to in-frame clones, with some not included. The sample carries some 90,000 clones, nearly 90% recorded once. CDR3 length equals 14 residues. Germline lookup yields CDR1 SGHTS and CDR2 YDEGEE. The trim removed 7 bases at V and 1 base at J, leaving 6 bases unmatched. The chain has TRBV5-8 and TRBJ2-3; 7 bases are a match to TRBD2. Sequencing was performed on peripheral blood, taken on day 0 of AZD1222 vaccination. The receptor's source is an adult in good health. The CDR3 loop reads CASPAAGGTDTQYF. The CDR3 nucleotides read TGTGCCAGCCCGGCGGCGGGGGGCACAGATACGCAGTATTTT.